The 26 T cell receptor beta chains below were found in one sample sequenced in a study of T cells in tuberculosis. Cells were sorted from thawed PBMC rested overnight and stained with GMM-loaded CD1B tetramer, viability dye and anti-CD3. C32 glucose monomycolate from Rhodococcus equi was loaded onto the CD1B tetramers. Libraries were prepared by immunoSEQ multiplex PCR; TCRdb keeps only in-frame clonotypes and omits some of them. The table lists roughly 92,000 clones, about nine tenths of them singletons. Material: CD1b-GMM tetramer-negative cells sorted from PBMCs. These receptor sequences come from an adult woman with latent tuberculosis.

The chain recombines TRBV5-1 with TRBJ1-2; the match to TRBD1 covers 10 bases. V was pared by 4 bases and J by 7 bases, with 7 bases of the junction left unmatched. The CDR3 has 14 amino acids. From germline, CDR1 is SGHRS and CDR2 YFSETQ. The CDR3 is CASSPGTGVRGYTF. CDR3 sequence (DNA): TGCGCCAGCAGCCCCGGGACAGGGGTTCGTGGCTACACCTTC.

This sequence joins TRBV6-5 and TRBJ1-2, with D possibly matching TRBD1 (6 bases). Germline CDR1 MNHEY, CDR2 SVGAGI. CDR3 length equals 13 residues. V dropped 6 bases and J dropped 7 bases, with 15 bases sitting between them. The DNA of the CDR3 is TGTGCCAGCAGCAGATTACAGGGTGGTGGCTACACCTTC. It is translated as CASSRLQGGGYTF.

This clone was counted a single time. In DNA form, the CDR3 reads TGTGCCAGCAGTGCTTCCGGGACAGGCCCCGGTAAACCTGAAGCTTTCTTT. This gives the protein CASSASGTGPGKPEAFF. V gene TRBV27 combines with J gene TRBJ1-1, with 8 positions matching TRBD1. Germline values: CDR1 MNHEY, CDR2 SMNVEV (reference sequence). CDR3 length: 17 residues. Trimming at V came to 5 bases and at J to 6 bases, leaving 17 bases not matched to a gene.

V is TRBV7-6 and J is TRBJ2-5, with 11 bases lining up with TRBD2. Germline assignment: CDR1 SGHVS and CDR2 FNYEAQ. The CDR3 totals 15 residues. V was clipped by 6 bases and J by 1 base; unmatched bases: 4. CDR3: CASRPLAGAQETQYF. The CDR3 bases are TGTGCCAGCAGACCACTAGCGGGGGCCCAAGAGACCCAGTACTTC.

The chain joins TRBV7-2 to TRBJ2-5; 7 bases are shared with TRBD1. CDR3 length: 15 amino acids. Per germline, CDR1 SGHTA and CDR2 FQGNSA. V shed 4 bases and J 0 bases; nucleotides not matched to a gene: 5. The CDR3 sequence is CASSYRGSYQETQYF. In DNA, the CDR3 is TGTGCCAGCAGCTACAGGGGTTCGTACCAAGAGACCCAGTACTTC.

The rearrangement uses TRBV19 and TRBJ2-5; 7 bases are a match to TRBD1. Germline CDR1 is LNHDA and CDR2 is SQIVND (reference sequence). The junction had 7 bases not matched to a gene; V was cut back by 1 base and J by 5 bases. CDR3 size: 15 residues. The CDR3 nucleotides read TGTGCCAGTAGTATAGGGGCAGGGGGTCGTGAGACCCAGTACTTC. Amino acids: CASSIGAGGRETQYF.

This clone showed up just a few times. The J gene is TRBJ1-2, the V gene TRBV4-2, with 8 bases that match TRBD1. From germline, CDR1 is LGHNA and CDR2 YNFKEQ. This CDR3 contains 14 residues. Losses at the gene ends were 4 bases for V and 6 bases for J; bases not matched to a gene: 7. The CDR3 DNA is TGTGCCAGCAGCCGGACAGGGACCCGACATGGCTACACCTTC. Translating it yields CASSRTGTRHGYTF.

The chain recombines TRBV18 with TRBJ1-1; D unclear. Germline CDR1 KGHSH, CDR2 LQKENI. V lost 3 bases, J lost 1 base, and 21 bases lay in between. CDR3 length: 18 residues. This CDR3 reads CASSPNRPSGNSNTEAFF. Here the CDR3 DNA reads TGTGCCAGCTCACCGAATCGCCCGTCGGGGAACTCGAACACTGAAGCTTTCTTT.

The rearrangement links TRBV7-2 to TRBJ2-2, with D perhaps matching TRBD1 (6 bases). The CDR3 runs to 17 residues. V gave up 3 bases and J gave up 0 bases, with 14 bases separating them. Germline V gene sequence: CDR1 SGHTA, CDR2 FQGNSA. This CDR3 is CASSLGPQGANTGELFF. DNA for the CDR3: TGTGCCAGCAGCTTGGGACCACAGGGCGCGAACACCGGGGAGCTGTTTTTT.

V is TRBV7-6 and J is TRBJ1-2; 9 nucleotides align to TRBD1. Per germline, CDR1 SGHVS and CDR2 FNYEAQ. V shed 5 bases, J shed 7 bases, and the junction held 11 bases outside the gene matches. This CDR3 region has 15 residues. CDR3: CASSPRWGQGSGYTF. In DNA form, the CDR3 reads TGTGCCAGCAGCCCTCGTTGGGGACAGGGCTCTGGCTACACCTTC.

J is TRBJ1-1 and V is TRBV13; 7 bases are shared with TRBD1. CDR3 length: 16 residues. V lost 3 bases, J lost 4 bases, and 11 bases stayed unmatched. Germline lookup yields CDR1 PRHDT and CDR2 FYEKMQ (reference sequence). CDR3 coding DNA: TGTGCCAGCAGCTTCAATCCTCATCAGGGGGGCACTGAAGCTTTCTTT. Translation gives CASSFNPHQGGTEAFF. Complete variable domain (other parts from reference TRBV13 and TRBJ1-1): AAGVIQSPRHLIKEKRETATLKCYPIPRHDTVYWYQQGPGQDPQFLISFYEKMQSDKGSIPDRFSAQQFSDYHSELNMSSLELGDSALYFCASSFNPHQGGTEAFFGQGTRLTVV.

The sample holds a few counts of this clone. V gene TRBV7-2 combines with J gene TRBJ2-7, with 8 bases aligning to TRBD1. The CDR3 sequence is 14 residues long. Germline trimming cut 0 bases from V and 4 bases from J; bases unmatched to any gene: 2. Germline values: CDR1 SGHTA, CDR2 FQGNSA. CDR3 sequence reads: CASSLAGQAYEQYF. For the CDR3, the DNA is TGTGCCAGCAGCTTAGCGGGACAGGCGTACGAGCAGTACTTC.

This clone occurred a few times. The rearrangement joins TRBV4-1 to TRBJ1-1; D unclear. CDR1 and CDR2 from the germline V gene are MGHRA and YSYEKL. The CDR3 length is 11 residues. V shed 2 bases and J shed 5 bases, with 3 bases lying between them. The CDR3 region is CASSQRTEAFF. In DNA form, the CDR3 reads TGCGCCAGCAGCCAACGGACTGAAGCTTTCTTT.

V gene TRBV5-1 combines with J gene TRBJ1-2, with D uncertain. The V and J ends lost 0 bases and 1 base respectively, with 10 bases between them. Per germline, CDR1 SGHRS and CDR2 YFSETQ. The CDR3 length is 15 residues. Here the CDR3 DNA reads TGCGCCAGCAGCTTGGCCGTTGGCAGTAACTATGGCTACACCTTC. Amino acid sequence: CASSLAVGSNYGYTF.

This chain connects TRBV5-1 to TRBJ1-2, with TRBD1 matching over 7 bases. Unmatched junction bases numbered 15, after V lost 7 bases and J lost 6 bases. Germline-derived CDR1 and CDR2 are SGHRS and YFSETQ. The CDR3 consists of 15 residues. The CDR3 DNA is TGCGCCAGCCGCCCGGGGGATGGGACAGCCAATGGCTACACCTTC. It translates to CASRPGDGTANGYTF.

V gene TRBV28 combines with J gene TRBJ1-4; 9 bases are shared with TRBD1. Germline CDR1 MDHEN, CDR2 SYDVKM. The CDR3 sequence is 17 residues long. Trimming removed 6 bases from V and 4 bases from J; junction bases left unmatched: 12. CDR3 coding DNA: TGTGCCAGCAGGATGTGGACAGGGGACCGCCTTAATGAAAAACTGTTTTTT. Amino acids: CASRMWTGDRLNEKLFF.

The rearrangement links TRBV11-1 to TRBJ2-5, with D unresolved. The V end lost 0 bases, the J end lost 1 base, and 6 bases lay between the germline ends. There are 14 residues in the CDR3. In germline, CDR1 is SGHAT, CDR2 FQDESV (reference sequence). The CDR3 DNA sequence: TGTGCCAGCAGCTTAGCACAGCCCCAAGAGACCCAGTACTTC. Protein: CASSLAQPQETQYF.

The chain has TRBV4-1 and TRBJ2-1, with TRBD1 identical over 8 bases. V gave up 1 base and J gave up 6 bases; unmatched junction bases: 5. The germline gives CDR1 MGHRA, CDR2 YSYEKL. CDR3 length equals 15 residues. In DNA form, the CDR3 reads TGCGCCAGCAGCCAAGGGTCACAGGGGGGCAATGAGCAGTTCTTC. It translates to CASSQGSQGGNEQFF.

The gene calls are TRBV4-1 and TRBJ1-2, with TRBD1 as a possible D gene (5 bases). CDR3 size: 13 residues. Germline CDR1 reads MGHRA; CDR2 reads YSYEKL. The V end lost 4 bases, the J end lost 4 bases, and 10 bases lay between the germline ends. CDR3 region: CASSPGGPYGYTF. CDR3 DNA sequence: TGCGCCAGCAGCCCGGGGGGACCCTATGGCTACACCTTC.

The rearrangement uses TRBV7-8 and TRBJ2-3; 7 bases line up with TRBD1. Trimming removed 7 bases from V and 4 bases from J; junction bases left unmatched: 17. The CDR3 is 17 amino acids. Germline CDR1 is SGHVS and CDR2 is FQNEAQ. The CDR3 region is CASTPRTGDLLPDTQYF. The CDR3, as DNA: TGTGCCAGCACCCCTAGGACAGGCGATTTATTACCAGATACGCAGTATTTT.

This clone has only one observation. The chain links TRBV27 to TRBJ2-5; 10 nucleotides agree with TRBD2. Per the germline V gene, CDR1 is MNHEY and CDR2 is SMNVEV (reference sequence). The V and J ends lost 6 bases and 5 bases, in that order; junction bases with no gene match: 12. This CDR3 region has 16 residues. The CDR3 DNA sequence: TGTGCCAGCAGGCGCTCTAGCGGGGGATTCAGGGAGACCCAGTACTTC. The encoded protein is CASRRSSGGFRETQYF.

V and J are TRBV4-1 and TRBJ1-1; perhaps TRBD1 as D (5 bases). V dropped 5 bases and J dropped 0 bases, with 10 bases sitting between them. CDR1 is MGHRA and CDR2 is YSYEKL in the germline V gene. This CDR3 contains 14 residues. The CDR3 DNA reads TGCGCCAGCAGCTGGACACGCATGAACACTGAAGCTTTCTTT. This sequence encodes CASSWTRMNTEAFF.

The chain links TRBV27 to TRBJ1-5; D perhaps matches TRBD1 (6 bases). This CDR3 is built from 17 residues. CDR1 is MNHEY, CDR2 SMNVEV, per germline (reference sequence). The germline V and J ends were trimmed by 3 bases and 4 bases, with 19 bases remaining between them. The CDR3 nucleotides are TGTGCCAGCAGTTTCGCAGGGGCCCAAGGGCCAAATCAGCCCCAGCATTTT. This encodes CASSFAGAQGPNQPQHF.

The chain recombines TRBV10-1 with TRBJ2-1, with a tentative D call TRBD1 (6 bases). The CDR3 has 13 residues. Germline V gives CDR1 WNHNN, CDR2 SYGVQD (reference sequence). V shed 5 bases and J shed 7 bases, with 12 bases lying between them. The CDR3 sequence is CASSLGGSNEQFF. CDR3 DNA sequence: TGCGCCAGCAGTCTAGGGGGTTCGAATGAGCAGTTCTTC.

This chain uses TRBV6-1 with TRBJ2-7; TRBD1 agrees at 9 bases. Losses at the gene ends were 4 bases for V and 0 bases for J; bases not matched to a gene: 16. CDR3 length: 19 residues. Germline V CDR1 and CDR2: MNHNS, SASEGT. This CDR3 reads CASSAIILPGQGSSYEQYV. The CDR3 region has the DNA TGTGCCAGCAGTGCTATCATATTACCGGGACAGGGCAGCTCCTACGAGCAGTACGTC.

Comments on this clone: Because the CDR3 is missing its conserved closing phenylalanine or tryptophan, this is likely a read error. The rearrangement joins TRBV6-5 to TRBJ2-7; D remains unclear. Looked up from germline, CDR1 is MNHEY and CDR2 is SVGAGI. V was clipped by 0 bases and J by 0 bases, with 9 bases between them. This CDR3 comprises 15 residues. The CDR3: CASSYSSLGSYEQYL. CDR3 sequence (DNA): TGTGCCAGCAGTTACTCGAGTTTGGGCTCCTACGAGCAGTACCTC.